This T cell receptor (beta chain) was documented in a study of early T cells in non-severe SARS-CoV-2 infection. On the study more broadly: Sequenced bulk RNA came from whole blood that was unsorted, and chains were unpaired.

Unique molecular identifiers were affixed to single, distinct cDNA molecules. From the 5' RACE reads, TCRdb called clonotypes with MiXCR, one entry per CDR3 protein. This repertoire shows roughly 40,000 distinct CDR3 sequences, roughly 5% found once; its top ten account for 4.5% to 6%. This clonotype came up many times. The CDR3 is made up of 12 amino acids. V dropped 5 bases and J dropped 15; count of bases not matched to a gene: 10. Germline V gene data show CDR1 as SGDLS and CDR2 as YYNGEE. Sequences were obtained from whole blood. This receptor was identified in an adult who was a healthcare worker with PCR-confirmed SARS-CoV-2 infection or an uninfected control (not recorded which). The J gene is TRBJ2-1, the V gene TRBV9; 8 nucleotides agree with TRBD1. Written as DNA, the CDR3 is TGTGCCAGCAGAAGGACAGGGATGGGAATGTTCTTC. Translating it yields CASRRTGMGMFF.